Listed below are T cell receptor beta chains from one sample, sequenced in a study of cytomegalovirus exposure and HLA in healthy donors. TCRdb's copy holds only in-frame clones and misses some; the assay was immunoSEQ multiplex PCR. This repertoire includes around 75,000 clones. Sequencing input: PBMCs. Every receptor here comes from a man aged 50-59 years in good health and CMV-seropositive. Both conserved end residues are part of each CDR3. D genes are given only for firm matches.

D gene,V gene,J gene,CDR3 DNA,CDR3 protein
-,TRBV11-2,TRBJ1-6,TGTGCCAGCAGCTTCTCGGGGAGTGATTCACCCCTCCACTTT,CASSFSGSDSPLHF
TRBD1,TRBV2,TRBJ2-5,TGTGCCAGCGGGGACAGCCAAGAGACCCAGTACTTC,CASGDSQETQYF
-,TRBV4-1,TRBJ1-2,TGCGCCAGCAGCCAAGAAGATCCGGGCTATGGCTACACCTTC,CASSQEDPGYGYTF
-,TRBV20-1,TRBJ1-2,TGCAGTGCCCTCCGGCAGGATATCTACACCTTC,CSALRQDIYTF
-,TRBV28,TRBJ1-2,TGTGCCAGCAAGTGGGGCGACTATGGCTACACCTTC,CASKWGDYGYTF
-,TRBV6-5,TRBJ1-1,TGTGCCAGCAGCTCCGGCGGGGGAATGAACACTGAAGCTTTCTTT,CASSSGGGMNTEAFF
TRBD1,TRBV6-1,TRBJ1-1,TGTGCCAGCAGTGAGGCAGGGGGCGTCGGGACTGAAGCTTTCTTT,CASSEAGGVGTEAFF
-,TRBV6-1,TRBJ1-3,TGTGCCAGCAGTGAAGCGAGGAGAGATGGAAACACCATATATTTT,CASSEARRDGNTIYF
TRBD1,TRBV5-1,TRBJ1-5,TGCGCCAGCAGCTTAAGCGGCGACAGGGGCAATCAGCCCCAGCATTTT,CASSLSGDRGNQPQHF
TRBD1,TRBV4-2,TRBJ2-5,TGTGCCAGCAGCCAGCTTACAGGGGGAAGGCTCCAAGAGACCCAGTACTTC,CASSQLTGGRLQETQYF
-,TRBV14,TRBJ1-6,TGTGCCAGCAGCCAAGGGACAAGCTCCTATAATTCACCCTTCCACTTT,CASSQGTSSYNSPFHF
-,TRBV11-3,TRBJ2-2,TGTGCCAGCAGCCCCCCCACTCCGGGACACAGGAACACCGGGGAGCTGTTTTTT,CASSPPTPGHRNTGELFF
-,TRBV29-1,TRBJ2-1,TGCAGCGTTGAAGAGAGTCCATCCTACAATGAGCAGTTCTTC,CSVEESPSYNEQFF
TRBD1,TRBV5-6,TRBJ1-2,TGTGCCAGCAGCTCGAGGGACAGCTTAGACTATGGCTACACCTTC,CASSSRDSLDYGYTF
-,TRBV6-5,TRBJ2-4,TGTGCCAGCAGTTCCCGACCATCGGGAGCCAAAAACATTCAGTACTTC,CASSSRPSGAKNIQYF
TRBD1,TRBV7-9,TRBJ2-2,TGTGCCAGCAGCCCCTGGACAGGGAATACCGGGGAGCTGTTTTTT,CASSPWTGNTGELFF
TRBD1,TRBV4-1,TRBJ2-3,TGCGCCAGCAGCCAAGATCGCGGACAGGGAAACACAGATACGCAGTATTTT,CASSQDRGQGNTDTQYF
-,TRBV10-2,TRBJ1-1,TGCGCCAGCAGTGAGGGCGGGGGGAACACTGAAGCTTTCTTT,CASSEGGGNTEAFF
TRBD1,TRBV11-2,TRBJ1-4,TGTGCCAGCAGCTTAGGGACAGGGGCTGAAAAACTGTTTTTT,CASSLGTGAEKLFF
-,TRBV5-1,TRBJ2-5,TGCGCCAGCAGCTTAAACAGCCAAGAGACCCAGTACTTC,CASSLNSQETQYF
TRBD1,TRBV7-9,TRBJ1-2,TGTGCCAGCAGGGAAGGGACAGTCTATGGCTACACCTTC,CASREGTVYGYTF
TRBD1,TRBV7-9,TRBJ1-1,TGTGCCAGCAGCTTGACAGGGGGCGTCCGCACTGAAGCTTTCTTT,CASSLTGGVRTEAFF
-,TRBV9,TRBJ2-7,TGTGCCAGCAGCACTGCCCCTTCGCCCGACTACGAGCAGTACTTC,CASSTAPSPDYEQYF
TRBD1,TRBV19,TRBJ1-4,TGTGCCACCGGGACCGCGGGACAGGGTAATGAAAAACTGTTTTTT,CATGTAGQGNEKLFF
-,TRBV2,TRBJ1-2,TGTGCCAGCAATACACAGGGTGGTGACTATGGCTACACCTTC,CASNTQGGDYGYTF
TRBD2,TRBV5-1,TRBJ2-7,TGCGCCAGCAGCTTAAGGACTAGCGGGAGGGAGATGTACGAGCAGTACTTC,CASSLRTSGREMYEQYF
-,TRBV6-5,TRBJ2-1,TGTGCCAGCGCCGCGGAGGGATCATCCTACAATGAGCAGTTCTTC,CASAAEGSSYNEQFF
-,TRBV9,TRBJ1-4,TGTGCCAGCAGCGCGACAGATGAAAAACTGTTTTTT,CASSATDEKLFF
-,TRBV6-1,TRBJ2-2,TGTGCCACCAAGGGGGGGGAAGGGGACACCGGGGAGCTGTTTTTT,CATKGGEGDTGELFF
TRBD1,TRBV4-1,TRBJ2-3,TGCGCCAGCAGCCAAGTGACAGGGCCTAGCACAGATACGCAGTATTTT,CASSQVTGPSTDTQYF
TRBD1,TRBV5-1,TRBJ2-2,TGCGCCAGCAGGCGGGACAGGCCCGGGGAGCTGTTTTTT,CASRRDRPGELFF
-,TRBV5-1,TRBJ2-2,TGCGCCAGCAGCCCTCTGACAGGGGAGGGCGGGGAGCTGTTTTTT,CASSPLTGEGGELFF
TRBD2,TRBV5-1,TRBJ2-3,TGCGCCAGCAGCGGTGGGACTAGCGGGGGGGCGGATACGCAGTATTTT,CASSGGTSGGADTQYF
-,TRBV2,TRBJ2-7,TGTGCCAGCACTTACGAGGGGCGGCGGGACTACGAGCAGTACTTC,CASTYEGRRDYEQYF
TRBD2,TRBV27,TRBJ2-7,TGTGCCAGCAGTTTTGAGGTGGCTAGCGGGAGAAATAACGAGCAGTACTTC,CASSFEVASGRNNEQYF
-,TRBV19,TRBJ2-5,TGTGCCAGTAGTATCTCGTATCCAGGGGCGGGAGAGACCCAGTACTTC,CASSISYPGAGETQYF
-,TRBV28,TRBJ2-6,TGTGCCAGCAGCAAAGACGGCCCGGGAGGGGCCAACGTCCTGACTTTC,CASSKDGPGGANVLTF
-,TRBV9,TRBJ1-2,TGTGCCAGCAGCTCCAGGGAGGGGGTCAACTATGGCTACACCTTC,CASSSREGVNYGYTF
-,TRBV18,TRBJ2-7,TGTGCCAGCTCACCACCGGAAGCGGACTACGAGCAGTACTTC,CASSPPEADYEQYF
-,TRBV7-7,TRBJ1-1,TGTGCCAGCAGCTCACCTAGCCCTGGTTCCTCAAGCGCCCCTGAAGCTTTCTTT,CASSSPSPGSSSAPEAFF
-,TRBV7-2,TRBJ1-6,TGTGCCAGCAGCTTAGGCCCAGGGTTAAATTCACCCCTCCACTTT,CASSLGPGLNSPLHF
TRBD2,TRBV15,TRBJ2-1,TGTGCCACCAGCAGGAGGATACAACTAGCGGGCAAGGGGAGAGATGAGCAGTTCTTC,CATSRRIQLAGKGRDEQFF
-,TRBV6-1,TRBJ1-5,TGTGCCAGCAGGGAGAGCGAGGGTTGGCCCCAGCATTTT,CASRESEGWPQHF
-,TRBV5-1,TRBJ1-1,TGCGCCAGCAGCTTGGTGGGGGGGGGTGAAGCTTTCTTT,CASSLVGGGEAFF
-,TRBV19,TRBJ1-4,TGTGCCAGTAGTTCCTCGGGACAAGGGCTGTTTTTT,CASSSSGQGLFF
TRBD1,TRBV7-8,TRBJ1-5,TGTGCCAGCAGCTTAGAGGACAGGGTAAATCAGCCCCAGCATTTT,CASSLEDRVNQPQHF
-,TRBV5-6,TRBJ2-5,TGTGCCAGCAGCTTGTATATCCAAGAGACCCAGTACTTC,CASSLYIQETQYF
-,TRBV4-1,TRBJ1-5,TGCGCCAGCAGCGGAGGTTTTCGCAATCAGCCCCAGCATTTT,CASSGGFRNQPQHF
-,TRBV11-3,TRBJ2-3,TGTGCCAGCAGCTTAGATGTCGCAGATACGCAGTATTTT,CASSLDVADTQYF
-,TRBV6-5,TRBJ1-5,TGTGCCAGCAGCCTCTCCCCCAGGCCCGATCAGCCCCAGCATTTT,CASSLSPRPDQPQHF
TRBD1,TRBV5-1,TRBJ1-1,TGCGCCAGCAGCTTGGGCCAGGACAGGTTGAACACTGAAGCTTTCTTT,CASSLGQDRLNTEAFF
TRBD1,TRBV6-6,TRBJ1-5,TGTGCCAGCAGTTCTTTCGGACAGGGGAGTCAGCCCCAGCATTTT,CASSSFGQGSQPQHF